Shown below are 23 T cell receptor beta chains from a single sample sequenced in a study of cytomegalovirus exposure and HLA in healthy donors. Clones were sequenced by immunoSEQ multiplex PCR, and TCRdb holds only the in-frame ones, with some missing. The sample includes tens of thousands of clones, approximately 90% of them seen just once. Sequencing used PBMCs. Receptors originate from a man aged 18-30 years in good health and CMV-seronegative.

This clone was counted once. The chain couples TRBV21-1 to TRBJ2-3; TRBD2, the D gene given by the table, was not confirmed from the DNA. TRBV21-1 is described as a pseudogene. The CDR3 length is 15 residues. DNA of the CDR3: TGTGCCAGCAGCGAAGGGGAGGAACCCACGAATACGCAGTATTTT. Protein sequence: CASSEGEEPTNTQYF.

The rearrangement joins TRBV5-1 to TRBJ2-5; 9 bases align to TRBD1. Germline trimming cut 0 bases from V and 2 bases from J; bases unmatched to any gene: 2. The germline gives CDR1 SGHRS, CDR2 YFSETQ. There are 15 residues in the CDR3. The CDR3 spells CASSLAGTGQETQYF. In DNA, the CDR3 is TGCGCCAGCAGCTTGGCCGGGACAGGGCAAGAGACCCAGTACTTC.

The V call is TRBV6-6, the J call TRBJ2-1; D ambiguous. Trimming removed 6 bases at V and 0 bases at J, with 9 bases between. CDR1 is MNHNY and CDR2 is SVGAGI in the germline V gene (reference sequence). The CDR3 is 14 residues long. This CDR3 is CASSPRSSYNEQFF. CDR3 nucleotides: TGTGCCAGCAGCCCAAGGAGCTCCTACAATGAGCAGTTCTTC.

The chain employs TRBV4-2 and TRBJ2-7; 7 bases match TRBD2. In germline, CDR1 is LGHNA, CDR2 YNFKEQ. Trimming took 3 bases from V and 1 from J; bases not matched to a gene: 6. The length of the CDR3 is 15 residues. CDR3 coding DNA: TGTGCCAGCAGCCAGGGTGGGGGGGATTCCTACGAGCAGTACTTC. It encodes CASSQGGGDSYEQYF.

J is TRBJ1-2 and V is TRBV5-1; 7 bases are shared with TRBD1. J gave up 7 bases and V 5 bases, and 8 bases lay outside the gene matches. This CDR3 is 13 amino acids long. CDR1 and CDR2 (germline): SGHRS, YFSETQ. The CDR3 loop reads CASSFDRDSGYTF. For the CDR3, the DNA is TGCGCCAGCAGTTTTGACAGGGATTCTGGCTACACCTTC.

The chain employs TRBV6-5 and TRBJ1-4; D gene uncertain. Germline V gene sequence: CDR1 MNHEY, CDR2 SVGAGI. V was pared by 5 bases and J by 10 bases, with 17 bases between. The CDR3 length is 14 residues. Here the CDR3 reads CASSQGVELAKLFF. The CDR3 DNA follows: TGTGCCAGCAGTCAAGGAGTGGAGTTGGCAAAACTGTTTTTT.

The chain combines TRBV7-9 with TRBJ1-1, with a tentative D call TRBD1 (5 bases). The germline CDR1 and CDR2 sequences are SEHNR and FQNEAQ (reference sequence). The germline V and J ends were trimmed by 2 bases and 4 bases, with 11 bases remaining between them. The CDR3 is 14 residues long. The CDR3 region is CASSLNSGGTEAFF. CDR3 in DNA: TGTGCCAGCAGCTTAAATTCGGGGGGCACTGAAGCTTTCTTT.

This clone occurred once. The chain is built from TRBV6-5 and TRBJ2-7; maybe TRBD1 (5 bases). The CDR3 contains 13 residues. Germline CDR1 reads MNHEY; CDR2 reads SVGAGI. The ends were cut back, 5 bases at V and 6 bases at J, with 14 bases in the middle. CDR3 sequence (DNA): TGTGCCAGCAGTAACGACCTGGGGCGCGAGCAGTACTTC. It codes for CASSNDLGREQYF.

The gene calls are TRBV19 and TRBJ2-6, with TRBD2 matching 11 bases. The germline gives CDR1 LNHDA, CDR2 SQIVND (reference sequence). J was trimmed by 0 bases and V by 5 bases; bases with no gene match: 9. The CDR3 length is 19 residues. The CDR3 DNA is TGTGCCAGTAGTCGAGATCCGGGACTAGCGGACTCTGGGGCCAACGTCCTGACTTTC. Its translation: CASSRDPGLADSGANVLTF. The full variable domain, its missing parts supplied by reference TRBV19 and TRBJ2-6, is DGGITQSPKYLFRKEGQNVTLSCEQNLNHDAMYWYRQDPGQGLRLIYYSQIVNDFQKGDIAEGYSVSREKKESFPLTVTSAQKNPTAFYLCASSRDPGLADSGANVLTFGAGSRLTVL.

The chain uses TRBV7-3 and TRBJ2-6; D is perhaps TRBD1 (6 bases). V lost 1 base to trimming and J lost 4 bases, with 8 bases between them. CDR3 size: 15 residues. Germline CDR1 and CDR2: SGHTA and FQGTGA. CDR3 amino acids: CASSLMGAGANVLTF. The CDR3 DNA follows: TGTGCCAGCAGCTTAATGGGGGCCGGGGCCAACGTCCTGACTTTC.

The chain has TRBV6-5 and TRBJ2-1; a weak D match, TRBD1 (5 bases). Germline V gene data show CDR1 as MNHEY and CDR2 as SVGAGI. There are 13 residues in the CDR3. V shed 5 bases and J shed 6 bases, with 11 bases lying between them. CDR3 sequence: CASSHLGANEQFF. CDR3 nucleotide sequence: TGTGCCAGCAGTCACCTTGGGGCCAATGAGCAGTTCTTC.

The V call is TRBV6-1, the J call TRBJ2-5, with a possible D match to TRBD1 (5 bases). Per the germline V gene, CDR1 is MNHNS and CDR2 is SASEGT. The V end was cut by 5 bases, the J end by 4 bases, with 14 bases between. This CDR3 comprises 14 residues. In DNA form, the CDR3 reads TGTGCCAGCAGTCCCAGACAGTCTCGAGAGACCCAGTACTTC. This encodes CASSPRQSRETQYF.

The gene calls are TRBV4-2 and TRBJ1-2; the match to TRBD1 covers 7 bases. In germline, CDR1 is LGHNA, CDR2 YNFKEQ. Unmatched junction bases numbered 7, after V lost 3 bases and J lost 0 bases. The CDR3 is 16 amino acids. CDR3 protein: CASSHEAGQPNYGYTF. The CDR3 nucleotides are TGTGCCAGCAGCCACGAGGCGGGACAGCCTAACTATGGCTACACCTTC.

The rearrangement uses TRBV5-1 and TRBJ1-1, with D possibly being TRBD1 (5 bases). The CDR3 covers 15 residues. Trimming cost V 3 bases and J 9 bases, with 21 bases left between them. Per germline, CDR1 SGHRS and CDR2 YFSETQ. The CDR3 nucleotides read TGCGCCAGCAGCTCGGCACAGGCGAGCAGACTCAAAGCTTTCTTT. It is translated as CASSSAQASRLKAFF.

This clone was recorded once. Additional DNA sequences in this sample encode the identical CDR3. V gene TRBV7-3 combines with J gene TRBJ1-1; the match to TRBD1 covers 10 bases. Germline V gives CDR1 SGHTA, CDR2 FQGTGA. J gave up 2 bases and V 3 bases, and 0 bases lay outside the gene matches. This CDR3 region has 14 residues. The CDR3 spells CASSLTGGNTEAFF. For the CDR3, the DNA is TGTGCCAGCAGCTTGACAGGGGGCAACACTGAAGCTTTCTTT.

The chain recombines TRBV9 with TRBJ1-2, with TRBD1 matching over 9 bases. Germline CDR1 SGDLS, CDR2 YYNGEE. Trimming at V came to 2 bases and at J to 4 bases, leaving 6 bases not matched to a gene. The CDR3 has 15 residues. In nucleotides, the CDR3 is TGTGCCAGCAGCGTGACCGGGACAGGGTCCTATGGCTACACCTTC. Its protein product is CASSVTGTGSYGYTF. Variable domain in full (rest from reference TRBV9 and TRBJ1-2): DSGVTQTPKHLITATGQRVTLRCSPRSGDLSVYWYQQSLDQGLQFLIQYYNGEERAKGNILERFSAQQFPDLHSELNLSSLELGDSALYFCASSVTGTGSYGYTFGSGTRLTVV.

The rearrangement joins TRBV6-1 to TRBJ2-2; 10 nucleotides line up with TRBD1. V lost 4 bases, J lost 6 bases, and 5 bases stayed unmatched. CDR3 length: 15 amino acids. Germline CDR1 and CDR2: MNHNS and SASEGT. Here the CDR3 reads CASSVRQGASGELFF. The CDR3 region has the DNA TGTGCCAGCAGTGTCAGACAGGGGGCTTCCGGGGAGCTGTTTTTT.

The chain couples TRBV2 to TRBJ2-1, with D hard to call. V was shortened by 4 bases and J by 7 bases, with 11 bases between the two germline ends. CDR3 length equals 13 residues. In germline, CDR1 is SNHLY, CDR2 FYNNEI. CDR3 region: CASSVQVFNEQFF. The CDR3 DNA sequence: TGTGCCAGCAGTGTGCAGGTATTTAATGAGCAGTTCTTC. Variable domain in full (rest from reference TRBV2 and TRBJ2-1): EPEVTQTPSHQVTQMGQEVILRCVPISNHLYFYWYRQILGQKVEFLVSFYNNEISEKSEIFDDQFSVERPDGSNFTLKIRSTKLEDSAMYFCASSVQVFNEQFFGPGTRLTVL.

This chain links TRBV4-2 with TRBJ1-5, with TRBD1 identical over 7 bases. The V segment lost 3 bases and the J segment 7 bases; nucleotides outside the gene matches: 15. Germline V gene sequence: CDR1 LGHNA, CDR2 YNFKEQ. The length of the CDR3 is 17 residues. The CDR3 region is CASSQPTPQGPGQPQHF. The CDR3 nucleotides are TGTGCCAGCAGCCAGCCTACCCCACAGGGGCCCGGCCAGCCCCAGCATTTT.

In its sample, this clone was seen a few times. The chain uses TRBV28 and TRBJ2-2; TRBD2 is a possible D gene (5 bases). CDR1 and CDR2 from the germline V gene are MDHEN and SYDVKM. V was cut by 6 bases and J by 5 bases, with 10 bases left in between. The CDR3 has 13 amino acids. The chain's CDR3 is CASRPRGTGELFF. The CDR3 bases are TGTGCCAGCAGACCGAGAGGGACCGGGGAGCTGTTTTTT.

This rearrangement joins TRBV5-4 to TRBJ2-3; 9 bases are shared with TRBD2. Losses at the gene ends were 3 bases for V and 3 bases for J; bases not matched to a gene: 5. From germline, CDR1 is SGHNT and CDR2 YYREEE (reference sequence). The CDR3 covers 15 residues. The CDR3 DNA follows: TGTGCCAGCAGCTCAAAGCGGGAGGCAACAGATACGCAGTATTTT. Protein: CASSSKREATDTQYF.

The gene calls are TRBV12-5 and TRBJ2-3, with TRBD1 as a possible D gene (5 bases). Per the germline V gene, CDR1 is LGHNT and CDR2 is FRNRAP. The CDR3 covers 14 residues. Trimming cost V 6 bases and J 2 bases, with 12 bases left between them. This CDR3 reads CASGFGRATDTQYF. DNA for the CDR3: TGTGCTAGTGGGTTCGGCAGGGCCACAGATACGCAGTATTTT.

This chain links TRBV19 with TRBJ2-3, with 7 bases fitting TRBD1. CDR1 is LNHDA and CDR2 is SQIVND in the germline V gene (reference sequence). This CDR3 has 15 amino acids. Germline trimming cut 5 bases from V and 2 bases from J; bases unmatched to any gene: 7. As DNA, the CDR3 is TGTGCCAGTAGTTTCCCGGGACAGAACACAGATACGCAGTATTTT. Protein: CASSFPGQNTDTQYF.